The T cell receptor beta chain described here comes from a study of T cell repertoires in cytomegalovirus infection. Per germline, CDR1 SQVTM and CDR2 ANQGSEA. The CDR3 extends over 11 amino acids. Trimming at V came to 7 bases and at J to 8 bases, leaving 7 bases not matched to a gene. This clonotype occurred a few times. The antigen is not known. MiXCR was run by TCRdb on the reads, yielding one entry per CDR3 protein. The sample has roughly 860,000 distinct CDR3 sequences; 32% are singletons. The sequencing here drew on cultured CD8+ T cells from PBMCs, taken from culture after CMV antigen stimulation. The chain uses TRBV29-1 and TRBJ1-2; TRBD1 matches 7 bases. The receptor was isolated from a human donor in good health (CMV status not recorded). Some clones in this sample may be carry-over from other donors' samples. The chain's CDR3 is CSDLRGEGYTF. CDR3 DNA sequence: TGCAGCGATCTCAGGGGGGAAGGCTACACCTTC.